Below are 27 T cell receptor beta chains sequenced from a single sample in a study of OX40 agonist ivuxolimab in advanced cancers. TCRdb's table, derived via immunoSEQ multiplex PCR, lists solely in-frame clones and lacks some. The sample consists of 55,000 to 75,000 clones, around four fifths of them appearing once. The input for sequencing was CD4+ or CD8+ T cells sorted from blood, taken in a trial of the OX40 agonist ivuxolimab. These receptors were taken from an adult with an advanced solid tumor such as melanoma, head and neck, liver or kidney cancer.

CDR3 in amino acids: CASQGWGLNYNEQFF. For the CDR3, the DNA is TGTGCCAGCCAAGGATGGGGGCTTAACTACAATGAGCAGTTCTTC. The rearrangement joins TRBV6-6 to TRBJ2-1; tentative D call: TRBD1 (6 bases). Germline V gene sequence: CDR1 MNHNY, CDR2 SVGAGI (reference sequence). The CDR3 length is 15 residues. The ends were cut back, 8 bases at V and 3 bases at J, with 17 bases in the middle.

The chain joins TRBV29-1 to TRBJ1-5; TRBD1 might be the D (5 bases). The CDR3 consists of 13 residues. V shed 6 bases and J shed 2 bases, with 11 bases lying between them. Germline CDR1 reads SQVTM; CDR2 reads ANQGSEA. The chain's CDR3 is CSVIIGGNQPQHF. The CDR3 DNA reads TGCAGCGTAATTATAGGGGGCAATCAGCCCCAGCATTTT.

This chain uses TRBV19 with TRBJ1-2, with 8 bases identical to TRBD1. CDR1 and CDR2 (germline): LNHDA, SQIVND (reference sequence). After removal of 5 bases from V and 2 bases from J, the junction contained 10 bases not matched to a gene. There are 16 residues in the CDR3. This chain's CDR3 is CASSPSGQGRNYGYTF. Written as DNA, the CDR3 is TGTGCCAGTAGTCCCTCTGGACAGGGAAGGAACTATGGCTACACCTTC.

V gene TRBV11-2 combines with J gene TRBJ2-7, with D perhaps matching TRBD2 (6 bases). This CDR3 has 12 residues. CDR1 is SGHAT and CDR2 is FQNNGV in the germline V gene. V was cut by 2 bases and J by 4 bases, with 6 bases left in between. This CDR3 is CASSLRGYEQYF. The CDR3 coding sequence is TGTGCCAGCAGCTTACGGGGGTACGAGCAGTACTTC.

This chain uses TRBV7-8 with TRBJ2-2; 7 bases fit TRBD1. J lost 6 bases, V lost 0 bases, and 7 bases had no gene match. Germline V gene lookup returns CDR1 SGHVS and CDR2 FQNEAQ. This CDR3 has 16 residues. CDR3 in amino acids: CASSLAEGAHAGELFF. As DNA, the CDR3 is TGTGCCAGCAGCTTAGCCGAGGGGGCGCACGCCGGGGAGCTGTTTTTT.

J is TRBJ2-1 and V is TRBV7-2; maybe TRBD1 (6 bases). The CDR3 is 15 amino acids. Deletions cut 0 bases from V and 5 bases from J, with 11 bases between. The germline gives CDR1 SGHTA, CDR2 FQGNSA. Here the CDR3 reads CASSLAGTTNNEQFF. CDR3 sequence (DNA): TGTGCCAGCAGCTTAGCCGGGACAACCAACAATGAGCAGTTCTTC.

The J gene is TRBJ1-1, the V gene TRBV5-1; D is uncertain. The CDR3 has 14 amino acids. V was shortened by 0 bases and J by 6 bases, with 12 bases between the two germline ends. CDR1 is SGHRS, CDR2 YFSETQ, per germline. The CDR3, as DNA: TGCGCCAGCAGCTTGGCCGGAACGCTTCCTGAAGCTTTCTTT. Protein product: CASSLAGTLPEAFF.

In this sample, this clone turned up a few times. The gene calls are TRBV7-9 and TRBJ1-3; D is undetermined. The length of the CDR3 is 12 residues. Trimming removed 3 bases from V and 4 bases from J, with 4 bases in between. The germline V gene has CDR1 SEHNR and CDR2 FQNEAQ (reference sequence). This CDR3 is CASSLQGNTIYF. The CDR3 coding sequence is TGTGCCAGCAGCTTGCAGGGAAACACCATATATTTT. Filled out from reference TRBV7-9 and TRBJ1-3, the complete variable domain reads DTGVSQNPRHKITKRGQNVTFRCDPISEHNRLYWYRQTLGQGPEFLTYFQNEAQLEKSRLLSDRFSAERPKGSFSTLEIQRTEQGDSAMYLCASSLQGNTIYFGEGSWLTVV.

The chain uses TRBV4-1 and TRBJ1-1; D is possibly TRBD1 (5 bases). CDR1 and CDR2 (germline): MGHRA, YSYEKL. V lost 0 bases to trimming and J lost 8 bases, with 16 bases between them. This CDR3 region has 15 residues. CDR3 region: CASSQDGPPGDEAFF. The CDR3 coding sequence is TGCGCCAGCAGCCAAGATGGCCCCCCTGGGGACGAAGCTTTCTTT.

The genes are TRBV10-3 and TRBJ1-5; no definite D call. V lost 3 bases and J lost 4, with 4 bases in between. This CDR3 is built from 12 residues. Germline loops: CDR1 ENHRY, CDR2 SYGVKD. DNA for the CDR3: TGTGCCATCAGTGATGGGAATCAGCCCCAGCATTTT. It encodes CAISDGNQPQHF.

V usage is TRBV7-2 and J usage is TRBJ2-5; 8 nucleotides match TRBD2. CDR3 size: 17 residues. Looked up from germline, CDR1 is SGHTA and CDR2 is FQGNSA. J gave up 5 bases and V 3 bases, and 14 bases lay outside the gene matches. The CDR3 loop is CASSFTSGVRGGETQYF. The CDR3, as DNA: TGTGCCAGCAGCTTTACCTCCGGAGTTCGGGGGGGCGAGACCCAGTACTTC.

This chain uses TRBV11-2 with TRBJ2-7, with D possibly being TRBD1 or TRBD2 (6 bases each). This CDR3 has 15 residues. The ends were cut back, 5 bases at V and 1 base at J, with 15 bases in the middle. CDR1 and CDR2 (germline): SGHAT, FQNNGV. The CDR3 DNA sequence: TGTGCCAGCAGCCCCGCCGGGGGCTCGTCCTACGAGCAGTACTTC. Its translation: CASSPAGGSSYEQYF.

The chain is built from TRBV6-5 and TRBJ1-3; the D is unclear. Germline CDR1 reads MNHEY; CDR2 reads SVGAGI. This CDR3 has 15 residues. Trimming shortened V by 1 base and J by 4 bases, and 11 bases separated the two germline ends. The CDR3, as DNA: TGTGCCAGCAGTTACTATGGGGAACCCGGAAACACCATATATTTT. Amino acids: CASSYYGEPGNTIYF.

The chain carries TRBV4-2 and TRBJ2-3; TRBD2 matches at 11 bases. The CDR3 has 17 amino acids. Unmatched junction bases numbered 7, after V lost 1 base and J lost 4 bases. Germline CDR1 reads LGHNA; CDR2 reads YNFKEQ. This CDR3 is CASSQGAGTSGADTQYF. CDR3 nucleotide sequence: TGTGCCAGCAGCCAAGGGGCAGGGACTAGCGGCGCAGATACGCAGTATTTT.

The chain employs TRBV5-5 and TRBJ1-4, with 7 bases matching TRBD1. Germline CDR1 reads SGHKS; CDR2 reads YYEKEE (reference sequence). The CDR3 loop spans 16 amino acids. Trimming cost V 5 bases and J 3 bases; bases outside gene matches: 10. CDR3 residues: CASRWGQLEPNEKLFF. CDR3 coding DNA: TGTGCCAGCAGATGGGGACAGCTAGAGCCTAATGAAAAACTGTTTTTT.

This chain links TRBV18 with TRBJ2-3; a weak D match, TRBD1 (6 bases). CDR3 length: 15 residues. The germline V gene encodes CDR1 KGHSH and CDR2 LQKENI. Trimming left V 3 bases short and J 2 bases short, with 12 bases between. CDR3 nucleotide sequence: TGTGCCAGCTCACCGTACGGACAGAACACAGATACGCAGTATTTT. This translates into CASSPYGQNTDTQYF. The complete variable domain, with remaining parts taken from reference TRBV18 and TRBJ2-3, reads NAGVMQNPRHLVRRRGQEARLRCSPMKGHSHVYWYRQLPEEGLKFMVYLQKENIIDESGMPKERFSAEFPKEGPSILRIQQVVRGDSAAYFCASSPYGQNTDTQYFGPGTRLTVL.

V gene TRBV19 combines with J gene TRBJ2-5; D call uncertain. The CDR3 totals 14 residues. The germline V gene encodes CDR1 LNHDA and CDR2 SQIVND (reference sequence). V lost 2 bases and J 3 bases, leaving 10 bases between the germline ends. The CDR3 DNA reads TGTGCCAGTAGTATAATGGGCCTCAAAGAGACCCAGTACTTC. Its translation is CASSIMGLKETQYF.

This clone occurred once. This sequence joins TRBV28 and TRBJ2-3; 13 bases agree with TRBD2. The CDR3 has 18 residues. Losses at the gene ends were 8 bases for V and 6 bases for J; bases not matched to a gene: 17. Germline CDR1 is MDHEN and CDR2 is SYDVKM. The DNA of the CDR3 is TGTGCCAGCTTAGGACTAGCGGGGGCCAACTTAACCACCGATACGCAGTATTTT. Protein: CASLGLAGANLTTDTQYF.

V usage is TRBV13 and J usage is TRBJ2-3; D is uncertain. Per the germline V gene, CDR1 is PRHDT and CDR2 is FYEKMQ (reference sequence). The V gene lost 3 bases and the J gene lost 6 bases, with 10 bases spanning the gap. This CDR3 comprises 13 residues. CDR3 DNA: TGTGCCAGCAGCTTTGGGGTAGACGATACGCAGTATTTT. Its translation: CASSFGVDDTQYF.

The gene calls are TRBV5-1 and TRBJ2-7; 8 bases map to TRBD1. V lost 4 bases to trimming and J lost 12 bases; unmatched junction nucleotides: 15. The CDR3 has 14 amino acids. Germline lookup yields CDR1 SGHRS and CDR2 YFSETQ. In DNA, the CDR3 is TGCGCCAGCAGCGGGGGGATCCACAGGGACAGGTCGTACTTC. This sequence encodes CASSGGIHRDRSYF.

This clone turned up a few times. This chain connects TRBV19 to TRBJ1-6, with a possible D match to TRBD1 (6 bases). The CDR3 extends over 13 amino acids. Germline assignment: CDR1 LNHDA and CDR2 SQIVND (reference sequence). V was cut by 6 bases and J by 11 bases, with 14 bases left in between. The CDR3 DNA reads TGTGCCAGTAGCGGGACACCCGGTACACCCCTCCACTTT. This gives the protein CASSGTPGTPLHF.

The V and J genes are TRBV19 and TRBJ2-1; weak D call: TRBD2 (6 bases). This CDR3 region has 15 residues. Trimming took 4 bases from V and 2 from J, leaving 12 bases between them. Per the germline V gene, CDR1 is LNHDA and CDR2 is SQIVND (reference sequence). This CDR3 is CASSRGDGTYNEQFF. CDR3 nucleotide sequence: TGTGCCAGTAGTAGGGGGGACGGTACCTACAATGAGCAGTTCTTC.

This chain uses TRBV11-2 with TRBJ2-3, with a tentative D call TRBD1 (5 bases). Germline V gene data show CDR1 as SGHAT and CDR2 as FQNNGV. This CDR3 has 15 residues. The germline V and J ends were trimmed by 5 bases and 2 bases, with 14 bases remaining between them. CDR3 residues: CASSRAQGFTDTQYF. CDR3 in DNA: TGTGCCAGCAGCCGGGCCCAGGGATTCACAGATACGCAGTATTTT. Complete variable domain (other parts from reference TRBV11-2 and TRBJ2-3): EAGVAQSPRYKIIEKRQSVAFWCNPISGHATLYWYQQILGQGPKLLIQFQNNGVVDDSQLPKDRFSAERLKGVDSTLKIQPAKLEDSAVYLCASSRAQGFTDTQYFGPGTRLTVL.

V usage is TRBV5-6 and J usage is TRBJ2-5; D might be TRBD2 (6 bases). Germline CDR1 and CDR2: SGHDT and YYEEEE. The CDR3 covers 13 residues. Trimming removed 0 bases from V and 4 bases from J, with 7 bases in between. CDR3: CASSLVGGETQYF. CDR3 in DNA: TGTGCCAGCAGCTTGGTGGGAGGAGAGACCCAGTACTTC.

J is TRBJ1-1 and V is TRBV6-6; D not certain. V was shortened by 1 base and J by 2 bases, with 8 bases between the two germline ends. The CDR3 extends over 14 amino acids. Germline V gene data show CDR1 as MNHNY and CDR2 as SVGAGI (reference sequence). The chain's CDR3 is CASSYFGPNTEAFF. The CDR3 DNA reads as TGTGCCAGCAGTTACTTTGGGCCCAACACTGAAGCTTTCTTT.

V is TRBV7-9 and J is TRBJ2-3, with D perhaps matching TRBD2 (5 bases). The CDR3 spans 19 residues. Looked up from germline, CDR1 is SEHNR and CDR2 is FQNEAQ (reference sequence). V was clipped by 3 bases and J by 0 bases, with 22 bases between them. The DNA of the CDR3 is TGTGCCAGCAGCTTGCGGCCGCGGAGCGGATCAACTAGCACAGATACGCAGTATTTT. Protein sequence: CASSLRPRSGSTSTDTQYF.

The rearrangement links TRBV2 to TRBJ1-5; 9 nucleotides align to TRBD1. The germline gives CDR1 SNHLY, CDR2 FYNNEI. The CDR3 has 15 amino acids. The ends lost 6 bases at V and 0 bases at J; junction bases unmatched: 3. CDR3 loop: CASRDRGYSNQPQHF. In DNA form, the CDR3 reads TGTGCCAGCAGGGACAGGGGTTATAGCAATCAGCCCCAGCATTTT. The whole variable domain, filled in from reference TRBV2 and TRBJ1-5, reads EPEVTQTPSHQVTQMGQEVILRCVPISNHLYFYWYRQILGQKVEFLVSFYNNEISEKSEIFDDQFSVERPDGSNFTLKIRSTKLEDSAMYFCASRDRGYSNQPQHFGDGTRLSIL.